This T cell receptor (beta chain) derives from a study of shared clonotypes between healthy human individuals. Overall study: Aged 18 to 49, the donors were a couple of women and three men.

The CDR3 runs to 11 residues. V shed 0 bases and J shed 8 bases, with 2 bases lying between them. Per germline, CDR1 MNHNS and CDR2 SASEGT. This clone was detected only a few times. Its specificity is not known. Clones were read by immunoSEQ multiplex PCR, and TCRdb kept only the in-frame ones, dropping some. The data contain a few million clones, about 92% of them singletons. Participating donors were healthy, HIV-negative adults free of recent acute infections or vaccinations. Adult Caucasians living in Nashville, Tennessee made up all of the donors. Study-level findings and limits: Roughly 5% of naive CD4 clonotypes were common to several donors.

The sample consisted of naive CD4+ T cells sorted from blood. The sample's subset: CD45RA+ positively selected. This sequence was found in a man aged 18 to 30 in good health. J is TRBJ1-5 and V is TRBV6-1; D is uncertain. The CDR3 spells CASSEAKPQHF. As DNA, the CDR3 is TGTGCCAGCAGTGAAGCTAAGCCCCAGCATTTT.